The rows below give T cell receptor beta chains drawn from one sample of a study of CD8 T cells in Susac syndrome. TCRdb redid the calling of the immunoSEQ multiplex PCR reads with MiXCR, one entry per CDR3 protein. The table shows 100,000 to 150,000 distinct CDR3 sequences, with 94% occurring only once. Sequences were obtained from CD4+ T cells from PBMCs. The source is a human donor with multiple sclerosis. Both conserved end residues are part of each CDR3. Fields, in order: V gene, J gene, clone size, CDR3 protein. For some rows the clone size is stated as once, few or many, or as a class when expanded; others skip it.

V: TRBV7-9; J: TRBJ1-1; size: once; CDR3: CASSTEGGTEAFF
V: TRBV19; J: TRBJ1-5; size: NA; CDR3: CASSIDGTDANQPQHF
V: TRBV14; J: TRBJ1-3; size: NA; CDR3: CASSLSGTGNTIYF
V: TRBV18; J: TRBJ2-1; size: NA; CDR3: CASSPDRDLMNEQFF
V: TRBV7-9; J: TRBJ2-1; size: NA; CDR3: CASSLSGRAYNEQFF
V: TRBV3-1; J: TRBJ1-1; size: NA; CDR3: CASSQGGGITEAFF
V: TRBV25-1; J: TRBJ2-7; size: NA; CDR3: CASSEGWVYEQYF
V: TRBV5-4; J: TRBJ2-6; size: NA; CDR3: CASSPGGPTGANVLTF
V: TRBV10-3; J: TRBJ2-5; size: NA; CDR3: CAITARQETQYF
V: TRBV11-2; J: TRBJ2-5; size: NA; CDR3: CASSPGGRSEETQYF
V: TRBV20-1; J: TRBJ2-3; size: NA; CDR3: CSARLGSGGTDTQYF
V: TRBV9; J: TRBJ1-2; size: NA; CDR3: CASSVGEGNYGYTF
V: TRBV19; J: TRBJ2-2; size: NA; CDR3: CASSIKAVTGELFF
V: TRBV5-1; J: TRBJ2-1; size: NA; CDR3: CASTRDGRDEQFF
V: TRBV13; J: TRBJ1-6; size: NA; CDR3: CASSLHTGANSPLHF
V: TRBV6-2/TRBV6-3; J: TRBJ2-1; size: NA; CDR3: CASSYLLLAGGPGNEQFF
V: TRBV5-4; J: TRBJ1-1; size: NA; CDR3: CASSLPVNTEAFF
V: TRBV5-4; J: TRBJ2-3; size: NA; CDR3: CASSLRSGSTDTQYF
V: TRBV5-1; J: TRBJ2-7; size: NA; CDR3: CASSFPGTADEQYF
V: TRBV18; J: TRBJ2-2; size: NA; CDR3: CASWGRINTGELFF
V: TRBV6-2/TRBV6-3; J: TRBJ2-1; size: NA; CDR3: CASSWGLAGGRSSYNEQFF
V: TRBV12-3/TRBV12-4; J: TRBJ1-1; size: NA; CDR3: CASTPGRQNTEAFF
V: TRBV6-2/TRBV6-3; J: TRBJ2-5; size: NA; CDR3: CASADRGPRETQYF
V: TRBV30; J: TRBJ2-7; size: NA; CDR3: CAWSEVYEQYF
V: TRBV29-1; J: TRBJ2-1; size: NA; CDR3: CSVGSSGSNEQFF
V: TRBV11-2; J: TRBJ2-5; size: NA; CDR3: CASSPGTNQETQYF
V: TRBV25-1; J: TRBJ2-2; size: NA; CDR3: CASSEGGSAGGELFF
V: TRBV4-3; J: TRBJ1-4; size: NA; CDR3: CASSQTGVGEKLFF
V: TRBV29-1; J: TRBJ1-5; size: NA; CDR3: CSVTGTPNQPQHF
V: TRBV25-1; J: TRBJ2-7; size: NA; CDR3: CASSVRDSDPYEQYF
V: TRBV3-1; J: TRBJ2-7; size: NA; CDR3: CASSPPGLAVEQYF
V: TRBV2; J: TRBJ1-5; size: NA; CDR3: CASSEKWAGQGNQPQHF
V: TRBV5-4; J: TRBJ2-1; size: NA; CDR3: CASSLKGVVNNEQFF
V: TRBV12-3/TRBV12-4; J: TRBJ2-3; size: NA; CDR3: CASSLGSGRMTDTQYF
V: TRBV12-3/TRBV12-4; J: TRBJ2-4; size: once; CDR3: CASSTRQGASKNIQYF
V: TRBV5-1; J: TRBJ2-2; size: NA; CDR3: CASSYRRLNTGELFF
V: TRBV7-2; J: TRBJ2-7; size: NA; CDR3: CASSLVNEQYF
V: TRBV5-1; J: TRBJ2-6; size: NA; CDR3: CASSLARQRALSGANVLTF
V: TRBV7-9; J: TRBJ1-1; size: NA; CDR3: CASSYGQGSTEAFF
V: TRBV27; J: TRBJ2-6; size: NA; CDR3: CASSAQGAGANVLTF
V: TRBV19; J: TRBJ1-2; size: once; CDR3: CATKPGGSYGYTF
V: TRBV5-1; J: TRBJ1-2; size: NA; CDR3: CASSQGQTNYGYTF
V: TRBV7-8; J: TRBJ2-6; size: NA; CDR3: CASSSRGTGANVLTF
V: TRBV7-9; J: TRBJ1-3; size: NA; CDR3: CASSLQEPGNTIYF
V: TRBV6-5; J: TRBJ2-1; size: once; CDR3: CASSILAGGNNEQFF
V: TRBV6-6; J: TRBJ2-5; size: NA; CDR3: CASSYSRGGETQYF
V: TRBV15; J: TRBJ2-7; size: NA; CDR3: CATSRDAAVGSYEQYF
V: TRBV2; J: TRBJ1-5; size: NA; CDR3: CASSVSGIDNQPQHF
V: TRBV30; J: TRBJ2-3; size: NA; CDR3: CAWSDRGRVGTQYF
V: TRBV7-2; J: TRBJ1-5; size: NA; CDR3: CASSLARQPGQPQHF
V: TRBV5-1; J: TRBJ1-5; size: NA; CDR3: CASRRKNREPNSNQPQHF